This is a list of T cell receptor beta chains from one sample in a study of early T cells in non-severe SARS-CoV-2 infection. One entry per CDR3 protein results from TCRdb running MiXCR on the 5' RACE reads. Altogether approximately 64,000 distinct CDR3 sequences are present, roughly a sixth being singletons, with the ten largest covering more than 7.5%. Sequenced here: whole blood, sampled at baseline. These receptor sequences come from an adult who was a healthcare worker with PCR-confirmed SARS-CoV-2 infection or an uninfected control (not recorded which). The CDR3 runs from the conserved cysteine through the conserved F or W. Fields, in order: CDR3 protein, CDR3 DNA, D gene, CDR3 length, V gene, J gene, clone size. A D gene is named only where the DNA matches it firmly. A clone size is listed for some rows: how often the clone was seen (once, few, many), or a class if it is expanded.

CASSRLRADNEQFF	TGTGCCAGCAGTCGCCTCAGGGCCGACAATGAGCAGTTCTTC	NA	14	TRBV27	TRBJ2-1	NA
CSARDRFDQLYEQYF	TGCAGTGCTAGAGATCGTTTCGACCAACTCTACGAGCAGTACTTC	NA	15	TRBV20-1	TRBJ2-7	NA
CASSNLGHPPDQPQHF	TGTGCCAGCAGCAACTTAGGGCATCCCCCGGATCAGCCCCAGCATTTT	NA	16	TRBV21-1	TRBJ1-5	few
CASSLAPTDTQYF	TGTGCCAGCAGCTTAGCCCCCACAGATACGCAGTATTTT	NA	13	TRBV7-2	TRBJ2-3	few
CASSLVSDISNQPQHF	TGTGCCAGCAGCTTAGTCTCGGACATTAGCAATCAGCCCCAGCATTTT	NA	16	TRBV7-8	TRBJ1-5	NA
CSAREKLRANYGYTF	TGCAGTGCTAGAGAGAAACTTCGGGCTAACTATGGCTACACCTTC	NA	15	TRBV20-1	TRBJ1-2	few
CASSLGGSENNEQFF	TGCGCCAGCAGCTTGGGGGGCAGTGAAAACAATGAGCAGTTCTTC	NA	15	TRBV5-1	TRBJ2-1	NA
CASSFGDWEQETQYF	TGTGCCAGCAGTTTCGGAGACTGGGAACAAGAGACCCAGTACTTC	NA	15	TRBV28	TRBJ2-5	few
CASSLLSRPNSPLHF	TGTGCCAGCAGTTTACTGTCGCGCCCTAATTCACCCCTCCACTTT	NA	15	TRBV28	TRBJ1-6	once
CATSDSRVRYNEQFF	TGTGCCACCAGTGATTCCAGGGTACGCTACAATGAGCAGTTCTTC	NA	15	TRBV24-1	TRBJ2-1	NA
CASSLGLAENIQYF	TGCGCCAGCAGCTTGGGACTAGCCGAAAACATTCAGTACTTC	TRBD2	14	TRBV5-1	TRBJ2-4	few
CATSDDPQGKLFF	TGTGCCACCAGTGACGACCCACAGGGAAAACTGTTTTTT	NA	13	TRBV24-1	TRBJ1-4	medium-sized
CASSLLAGGTDTQYF	TGTGCCAGCAGCCTACTAGCGGGGGGCACAGATACGCAGTATTTT	TRBD2	15	TRBV11-2	TRBJ2-3	many
CASSYSVRSGNQPQHF	TGTGCCAGCAGTTACTCGGTTCGTTCAGGGAATCAGCCCCAGCATTTT	NA	16	TRBV6-2/TRBV6-3	TRBJ1-5	many
CSVEAFGTLRGETQYF	TGCAGCGTTGAAGCCTTCGGGACCCTCCGCGGCGAGACCCAGTACTTC	NA	16	TRBV29-1	TRBJ2-5	few
CASSREGQLNTEAFF	TGTGCCAGCAGCAGAGAGGGACAGCTGAACACTGAAGCTTTCTTT	TRBD1	15	TRBV5-5	TRBJ1-1	few
CASRPSRGTDTQYF	TGTGCCAGCAGGCCTAGCAGAGGCACAGATACGCAGTATTTT	NA	14	TRBV6-6	TRBJ2-3	NA
CSAEDRANSPLHF	TGCAGTGCTGAAGACAGGGCTAATTCACCCCTCCACTTT	TRBD1	13	TRBV20-1	TRBJ1-6	many
CASSIQGMQPQHF	TGTGCCAGTAGTATTCAGGGAATGCAGCCCCAGCATTTT	NA	13	TRBV19	TRBJ1-5	NA
CASSPHGSQETQYF	TGTGCCAGCAGTCCCCACGGAAGCCAAGAGACCCAGTACTTC	NA	14	TRBV6-1	TRBJ2-5	NA
CASSIAYEQYF	TGCGCCAGCAGTATAGCCTACGAGCAGTACTTC	NA	11	TRBV10-2	TRBJ2-7	few
CASRAGSYEQYF	TGTGCCAGCAGGGCGGGCTCCTACGAGCAGTACTTC	NA	12	TRBV28	TRBJ2-7	few
CASSLRGSSGYTF	TGTGCCAGCAGTTTGCGGGGATCGAGCGGCTACACCTTC	NA	13	TRBV12-3/TRBV12-4	TRBJ1-2	few
CASSYPGGNQPQHF	TGTGCCAGCAGCTACCCTGGGGGGAATCAGCCCCAGCATTTT	NA	14	TRBV6-6	TRBJ1-5	few